A selection of T cell receptor beta chains follows, all from one sample in a study of blood T cell repertoires in COVID-19. TCRdb's copy holds only in-frame clones and misses some; the assay was immunoSEQ multiplex PCR. In the table there are about 130,000 clones, 85% to 90% of which are singletons. Input material: peripheral blood. Source of these receptors: a woman older than 75 with acute or convalescent COVID-19. The CDR3 runs from the conserved cysteine through the conserved F or W. Fields, in order: clone size, J gene, D gene, V gene, CDR3 DNA, CDR3 protein. The D gene is left open where the match is weak. Some rows have no size entry. The others give once, few or many, or a class for an expanded clone.

NA | TRBJ2-7 | NA | TRBV15 | TGTGCCACCAGCAGAGAGACCCACAGGTACGAGCAGTACTTC | CATSRETHRYEQYF
NA | TRBJ2-3 | NA | TRBV7-3 | TGTGCCAGCAGCTTAGGCAAAACAGATACGCAGTATTTT | CASSLGKTDTQYF
NA | TRBJ1-4 | TRBD1 | TRBV28 | TGTGCCAGCAGTTCGCCGACAGGGGAGAGTGAAAAACTGTTTTTT | CASSSPTGESEKLFF
NA | TRBJ1-1 | NA | TRBV3-1/TRBV3-2 | TGTGCCAGCAGCCATGACCCGCTTACAGGGAACACTGAAGCTTTCTTT | CASSHDPLTGNTEAFF
few | TRBJ1-3 | NA | TRBV7-2 | TGTGCCAGCAGCCCGATGACTAGAAACACCATATATTTT | CASSPMTRNTIYF
NA | TRBJ2-7 | TRBD1 | TRBV29-1 | TGCAGCGTTGTCAGGGGACAGGGCTACGAGCAGTACTTC | CSVVRGQGYEQYF
NA | TRBJ1-2 | NA | TRBV6-2/TRBV6-3 | TGTGCCAGCAGTTACTCGATTCGGGACTATGGCTACACCTTC | CASSYSIRDYGYTF
NA | TRBJ1-1 | NA | TRBV5-1 | TGCGCCAGCAGCAAACTACAGGGCTCCTTACCTGAAGCTTTCTTT | CASSKLQGSLPEAFF
NA | TRBJ1-2 | NA | TRBV2 | TGTGCCAGCAGTGATAAAAGCAGGGTGTCAGGCTACACCTTC | CASSDKSRVSGYTF
NA | TRBJ2-7 | TRBD2 | TRBV5-4 | TGTGCCAGCAGCACCGGGGTAGCGGGGAACTACGAGCAGTACTTC | CASSTGVAGNYEQYF
few | TRBJ1-5 | NA | TRBV6-1 | TGTGCCAGCAGTGATCGACATGATTATAGCAATCAGCCCCAGCATTTT | CASSDRHDYSNQPQHF
NA | TRBJ2-3 | NA | TRBV2 | TGTGCCAGCAGTTTCCCCCCGGCGGGGCCTGGCACAGATACGCAGTATTTT | CASSFPPAGPGTDTQYF
NA | TRBJ2-6 | TRBD1 | TRBV28 | TGTGCCAGCAGTCCGACCGGGACAGGGGCTTTCAAGAAGGCCAACGTCCTGACTTTC | CASSPTGTGAFKKANVLTF
NA | TRBJ1-1 | NA | TRBV12-3/TRBV12-4 | TGTGCCAGCAGTTTAAGATCCGGGACTGAAGCTTTCTTT | CASSLRSGTEAFF
NA | TRBJ1-2 | NA | TRBV18 | TGTGCCAGCTCCAAAGCGGAAAGAGGGGGCTACACCTTC | CASSKAERGGYTF
NA | TRBJ2-3 | TRBD2 | TRBV5-8 | TGTGCCAGCAGCTTCTCCGGGACTAGCGAACGAGATACGCAGTATTTT | CASSFSGTSERDTQYF
NA | TRBJ1-3 | NA | TRBV19 | TGTGCCAGTAGTATTAGCGGCGGATCTATAAACACCATATATTTT | CASSISGGSINTIYF
NA | TRBJ1-5 | NA | TRBV6-5 | TGTGCCAGCAGTTATCGGGGAAATCAGCCCCAGCATTTT | CASSYRGNQPQHF
NA | TRBJ1-1 | NA | TRBV7-2 | TGTGCCAGCAGCTTACAGGGGTTGGGGATGAACACTGAAGCTTTCTTT | CASSLQGLGMNTEAFF
NA | TRBJ1-1 | TRBD1 | TRBV14 | TGTGCCACCGGGACAGGGGTGAGTGGCACTGAAGCTTTCTTT | CATGTGVSGTEAFF
NA | TRBJ1-2 | NA | TRBV5-1 | TGCGCCAGTGGAAACGGACAGTCATCGAGCTATGGCTACACCTTC | CASGNGQSSSYGYTF
NA | TRBJ2-3 | TRBD2 | TRBV14 | TGTGCCAGCAGCCCAGCGGGGCGGGGCACAGATACGCAGTATTTT | CASSPAGRGTDTQYF
NA | TRBJ1-1 | TRBD1 | TRBV10-3 | TGTGCCATCAGTGAGGCAGGGACAGACACTGAAGCTTTCTTT | CAISEAGTDTEAFF
NA | TRBJ1-6 | NA | TRBV7-2 | TGTGCCAGCAGCGTAGGACAGCGTAATTCACCCCTCCACTTT | CASSVGQRNSPLHF
NA | TRBJ2-1 | NA | TRBV7-7 | TGTGCCAGCAGCCAAGGTGACAGTACCTACAATGAGCAGTTCTTC | CASSQGDSTYNEQFF
NA | TRBJ1-1 | NA | TRBV9 | TGTGCCAGCAGCGTAGGGAGGACAGCGAACACTGAAGCTTTCTTT | CASSVGRTANTEAFF
NA | TRBJ1-2 | NA | TRBV3-1/TRBV3-2 | TGTGCCAGCAGCCAAGGGCTAGGCTATGGCTACACCTTC | CASSQGLGYGYTF
few | TRBJ1-4 | NA | TRBV7-2 | TGTGCCAGCAGCGGGACGGGGGGGCATGAAAAACTGTTTTTT | CASSGTGGHEKLFF
NA | TRBJ1-2 | NA | TRBV27 | TGTGCCAGCAGATCACCGGGACGTCCTGGGGGGTATGGCTACACCTTC | CASRSPGRPGGYGYTF
NA | TRBJ1-1 | TRBD1 | TRBV5-1 | TGCGCCAGCAGCCCTGGGACAGCGAACACTGAAGCTTTCTTT | CASSPGTANTEAFF
NA | TRBJ2-3 | TRBD2 | TRBV25-1 | TGTGCCAGCAGTGAATCGGGGGGATGGAATACGCAGTATTTT | CASSESGGWNTQYF
NA | TRBJ2-5 | TRBD1 | TRBV15 | TGTGCCACGACGACAGGGGACCAAGAGACCCAGTACTTC | CATTTGDQETQYF
NA | TRBJ2-7 | NA | TRBV5-1 | TGCGCCAGCAGCCCGGGGTACGAGCAGTACTTC | CASSPGYEQYF
NA | TRBJ1-4 | NA | TRBV6-5 | TGTGCCAGCAGTTTGTCAGGGGTGGCTAATGAAAAACTGTTTTTT | CASSLSGVANEKLFF
NA | TRBJ2-1 | NA | TRBV19 | TGTGCCAGTAGTATAGATCGGCGGAGTTCCTACAATGAGCAGTTCTTC | CASSIDRRSSYNEQFF
once | TRBJ1-6 | NA | TRBV2 | TGTGCCAGGCAGGGTGGTGATACTAATTCACCCCTCCACTTT | CARQGGDTNSPLHF
once | TRBJ1-6 | TRBD1 | TRBV11-1 | TGTGCCAGCAGCTTTGGACAGGTTGCTTCACCCCTCCACTTT | CASSFGQVASPLHF
NA | TRBJ1-2 | TRBD1 | TRBV28 | TGTGCCAGCACCGTGGGGGGACAGAACCCCTATGGCTACACCTTC | CASTVGGQNPYGYTF
NA | TRBJ1-2 | NA | TRBV6-5 | TGTGCCAGCAGTTACGGTGCAGCTAACTATGGCTACACCTTC | CASSYGAANYGYTF
NA | TRBJ1-2 | NA | TRBV6-2/TRBV6-3 | TGTGCCAGCAGTTTACAGCCAGGGGCGCTTAACTATGGCTACACCTTC | CASSLQPGALNYGYTF
few | TRBJ1-6 | TRBD1 | TRBV2 | TGTGCCAGCAGTCAACAGGGGGCGCGAGGTTCACCCCTCCACTTT | CASSQQGARGSPLHF
NA | TRBJ2-1 | TRBD1 | TRBV5-1 | TGCGCCAGCAGCTACTCCGGGACAGGGGACAATGAGCAGTTCTTC | CASSYSGTGDNEQFF
NA | TRBJ2-2 | TRBD2 | TRBV6-6 | TGTGCCAGCAGTCGATTTACTAGCGGGGGGGCCGCCGGGGAGCTGTTTTTT | CASSRFTSGGAAGELFF
NA | TRBJ2-2 | TRBD2 | TRBV27 | TGTGCCAGCAGTTTCCGAGGACTAGCGGGGCCTAACACCGGGGAGCTGTTTTTT | CASSFRGLAGPNTGELFF
NA | TRBJ2-1 | NA | TRBV24-1 | TGTGCCACCAGTGACGCGGGACAGTCGAATGAGCAGTTCTTC | CATSDAGQSNEQFF
NA | TRBJ1-1 | NA | TRBV2 | TGTGCCAGCCGCGAGGACAGCCTATCGAACACTGAAGCTTTCTTT | CASREDSLSNTEAFF
NA | TRBJ2-1 | NA | TRBV27 | TGTGCCAGCAGTTTCTCCGGGATTAACCTTCAGGGGAATGAGCAGTTCTTC | CASSFSGINLQGNEQFF
NA | TRBJ1-1 | NA | TRBV5-4 | TGTGCCAGCAGCTTAAGGACAGCCAACACTGAAGCTTTCTTT | CASSLRTANTEAFF
once | TRBJ2-6 | NA | TRBV5-1 | TGCGCCAGCAAACCAGGGGGACTTTCTGGGGCCAACGTCCTGACTTTC | CASKPGGLSGANVLTF
NA | TRBJ2-2 | NA | TRBV5-1 | TGCGCCAGCAGGGAGATCACCGGGGAGCTGTTTTTT | CASREITGELFF
NA | TRBJ1-5 | NA | TRBV27 | TGTGCCATCAAGGGGGTACGGGGGGCGGAGGATCAGCCCCAGCATTTT | CAIKGVRGAEDQPQHF
NA | TRBJ1-1 | NA | TRBV7-6 | TGTGCCAGCAGCCGTTACGCTGGGCGAGAGGGCACTGAAGCTTTCTTT | CASSRYAGREGTEAFF
NA | TRBJ2-6 | NA | TRBV5-5 | TGTGCCAGCAGCCAGACCACAGGGTCCGGGGCCAACGTCCTGACTTTC | CASSQTTGSGANVLTF